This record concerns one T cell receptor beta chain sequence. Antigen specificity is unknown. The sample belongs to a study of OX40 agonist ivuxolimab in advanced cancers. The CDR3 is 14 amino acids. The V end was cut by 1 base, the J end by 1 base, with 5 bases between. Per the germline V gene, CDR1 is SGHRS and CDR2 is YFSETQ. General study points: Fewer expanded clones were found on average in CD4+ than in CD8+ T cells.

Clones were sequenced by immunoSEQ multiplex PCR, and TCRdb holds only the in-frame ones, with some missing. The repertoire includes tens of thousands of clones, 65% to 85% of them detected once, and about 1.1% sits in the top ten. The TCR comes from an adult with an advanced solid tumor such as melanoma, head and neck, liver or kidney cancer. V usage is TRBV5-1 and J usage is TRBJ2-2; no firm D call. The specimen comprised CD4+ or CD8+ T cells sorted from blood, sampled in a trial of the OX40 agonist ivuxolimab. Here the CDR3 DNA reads TGCGCCAGCAGCTTGAATCTGAACACCGGGGAGCTGTTTTTT. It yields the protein CASSLNLNTGELFF.